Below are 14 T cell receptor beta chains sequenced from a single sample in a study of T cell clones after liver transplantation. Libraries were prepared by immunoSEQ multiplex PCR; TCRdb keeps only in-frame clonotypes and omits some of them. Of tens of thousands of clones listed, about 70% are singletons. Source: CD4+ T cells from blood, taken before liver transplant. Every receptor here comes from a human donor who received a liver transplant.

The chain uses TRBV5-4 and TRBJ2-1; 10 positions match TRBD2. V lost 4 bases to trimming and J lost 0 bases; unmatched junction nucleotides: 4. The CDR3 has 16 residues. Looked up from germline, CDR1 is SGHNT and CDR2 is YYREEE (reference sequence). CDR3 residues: CASSRASGSSYNEQFF. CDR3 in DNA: TGTGCCAGCAGCAGGGCTAGCGGGAGCTCCTACAATGAGCAGTTCTTC.

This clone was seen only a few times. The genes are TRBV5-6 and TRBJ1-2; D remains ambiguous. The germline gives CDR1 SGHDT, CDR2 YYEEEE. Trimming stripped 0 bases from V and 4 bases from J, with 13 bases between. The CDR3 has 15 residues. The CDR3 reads CASSLGLKSFYGYTF. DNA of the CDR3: TGTGCCAGCAGCTTGGGGTTAAAGAGTTTCTATGGCTACACCTTC.

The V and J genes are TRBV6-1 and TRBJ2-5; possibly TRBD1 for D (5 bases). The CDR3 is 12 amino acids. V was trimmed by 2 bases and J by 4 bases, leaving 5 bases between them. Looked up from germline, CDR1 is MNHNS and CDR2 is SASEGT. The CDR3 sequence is CASSEQGETQYF. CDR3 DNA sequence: TGTGCCAGCAGTGAACAGGGAGAGACCCAGTACTTC.

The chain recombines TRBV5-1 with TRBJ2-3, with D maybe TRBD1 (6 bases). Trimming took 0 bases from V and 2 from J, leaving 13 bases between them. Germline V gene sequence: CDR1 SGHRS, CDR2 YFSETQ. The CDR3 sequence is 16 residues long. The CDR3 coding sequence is TGCGCCAGCAGCTTGGTCCTGGGGGCCTCCACAGATACGCAGTATTTT. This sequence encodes CASSLVLGASTDTQYF.

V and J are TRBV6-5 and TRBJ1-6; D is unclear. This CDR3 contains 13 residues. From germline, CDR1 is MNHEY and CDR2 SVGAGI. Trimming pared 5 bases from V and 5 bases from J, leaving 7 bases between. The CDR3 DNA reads TGTGCCAGCAGTCCGTTCGATAATTCACCCCTCCACTTT. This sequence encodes CASSPFDNSPLHF.

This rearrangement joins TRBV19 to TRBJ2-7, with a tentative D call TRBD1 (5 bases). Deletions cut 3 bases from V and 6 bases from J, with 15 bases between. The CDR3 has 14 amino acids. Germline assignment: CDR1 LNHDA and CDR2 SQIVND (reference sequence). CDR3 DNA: TGTGCCAGTAGTATGGGGCCGGACCCGGGCGAGCAGTACTTC. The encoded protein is CASSMGPDPGEQYF.

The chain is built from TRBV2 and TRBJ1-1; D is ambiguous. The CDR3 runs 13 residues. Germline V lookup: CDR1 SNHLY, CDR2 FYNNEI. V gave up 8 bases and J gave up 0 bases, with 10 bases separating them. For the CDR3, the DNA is TGTGCCAGCTTAAAACAGATGAACACTGAAGCTTTCTTT. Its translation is CASLKQMNTEAFF.

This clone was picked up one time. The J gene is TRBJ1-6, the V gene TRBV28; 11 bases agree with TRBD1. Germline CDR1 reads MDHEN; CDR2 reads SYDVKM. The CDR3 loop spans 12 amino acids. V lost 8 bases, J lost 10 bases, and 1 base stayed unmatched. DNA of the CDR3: TGTGCCAGCGGGACAGGGGGATCACCCCTCCACTTT. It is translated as CASGTGGSPLHF. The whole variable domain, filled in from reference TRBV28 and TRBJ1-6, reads DVKVTQSSRYLVKRTGEKVFLECVQDMDHENMFWYRQDPGLGLRLIYFSYDVKMKEKGDIPEGYSVSREKKERFSLILESASTNQTSMYLCASGTGGSPLHFGNGTRLTVT.

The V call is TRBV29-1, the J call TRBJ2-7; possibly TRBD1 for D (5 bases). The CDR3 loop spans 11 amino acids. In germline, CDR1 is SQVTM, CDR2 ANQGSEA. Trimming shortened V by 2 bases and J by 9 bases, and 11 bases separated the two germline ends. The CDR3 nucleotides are TGCAGCGTTGAAAGGGGCTCGCTGCAGTACTTC. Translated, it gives CSVERGSLQYF.

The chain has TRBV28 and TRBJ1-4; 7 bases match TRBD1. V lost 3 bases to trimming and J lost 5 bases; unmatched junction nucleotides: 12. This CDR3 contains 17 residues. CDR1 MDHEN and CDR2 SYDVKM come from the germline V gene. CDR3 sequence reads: CASSLGDRVVQNEKLFF. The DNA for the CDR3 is TGTGCCAGCAGTTTGGGTGACAGGGTGGTTCAAAATGAAAAACTGTTTTTT.

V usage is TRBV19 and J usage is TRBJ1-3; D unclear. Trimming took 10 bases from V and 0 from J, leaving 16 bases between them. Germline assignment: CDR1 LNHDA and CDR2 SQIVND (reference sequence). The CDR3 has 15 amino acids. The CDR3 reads CATLGGLSSGNTIYF. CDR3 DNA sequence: TGTGCCACCCTTGGAGGACTGAGCTCTGGAAACACCATATATTTT.

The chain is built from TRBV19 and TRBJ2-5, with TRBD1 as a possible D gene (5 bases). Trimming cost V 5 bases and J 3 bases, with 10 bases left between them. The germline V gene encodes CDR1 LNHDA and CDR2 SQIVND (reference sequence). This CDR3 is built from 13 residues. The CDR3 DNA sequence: TGTGCCAGTAGTGTCGACAGAAAAGAGACCCAGTACTTC. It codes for CASSVDRKETQYF.

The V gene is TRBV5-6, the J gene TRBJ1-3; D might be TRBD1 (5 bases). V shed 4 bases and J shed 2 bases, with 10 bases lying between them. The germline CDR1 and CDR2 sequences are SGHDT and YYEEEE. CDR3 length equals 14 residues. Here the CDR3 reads CASSRPGAGNTIYF. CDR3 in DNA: TGTGCCAGCAGCCGACCGGGGGCTGGAAACACCATATATTTT.

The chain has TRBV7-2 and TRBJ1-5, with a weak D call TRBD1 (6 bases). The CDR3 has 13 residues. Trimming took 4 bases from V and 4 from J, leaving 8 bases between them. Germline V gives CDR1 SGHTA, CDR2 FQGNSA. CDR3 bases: TGTGCCAGCAGCTCGACAGGAAATCAGCCCCAGCATTTT. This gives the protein CASSSTGNQPQHF.